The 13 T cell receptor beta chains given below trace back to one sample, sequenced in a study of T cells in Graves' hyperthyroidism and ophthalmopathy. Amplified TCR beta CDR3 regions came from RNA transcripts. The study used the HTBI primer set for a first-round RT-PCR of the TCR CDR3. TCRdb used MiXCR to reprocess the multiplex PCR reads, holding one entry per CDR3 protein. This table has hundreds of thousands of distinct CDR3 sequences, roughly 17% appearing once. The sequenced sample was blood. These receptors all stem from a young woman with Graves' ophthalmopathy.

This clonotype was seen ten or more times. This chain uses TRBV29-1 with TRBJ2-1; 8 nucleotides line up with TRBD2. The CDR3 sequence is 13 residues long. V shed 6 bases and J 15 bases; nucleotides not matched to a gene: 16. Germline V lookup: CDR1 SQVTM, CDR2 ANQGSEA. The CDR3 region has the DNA TGCAGCGTCTACCCTGCGGGGGGCTTAGGGGGGTTCTTC. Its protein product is CSVYPAGGLGGFF.

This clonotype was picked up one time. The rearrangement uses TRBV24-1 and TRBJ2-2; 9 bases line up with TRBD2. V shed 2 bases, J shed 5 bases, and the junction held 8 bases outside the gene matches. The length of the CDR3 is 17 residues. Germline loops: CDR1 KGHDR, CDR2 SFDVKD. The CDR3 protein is CATSDSKTSGVTGELFF. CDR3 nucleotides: TGTGCCACCAGTGATTCAAAGACTAGCGGCGTTACCGGGGAGCTGTTTTTT.

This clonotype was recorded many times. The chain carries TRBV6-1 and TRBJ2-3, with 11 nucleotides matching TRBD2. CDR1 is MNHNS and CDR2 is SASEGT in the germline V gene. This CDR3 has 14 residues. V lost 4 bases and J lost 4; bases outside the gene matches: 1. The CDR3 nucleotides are TGTGCCAGCAGTGCACTAGCGGGGGCAGATACGCAGTATTTT. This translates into CASSALAGADTQYF.

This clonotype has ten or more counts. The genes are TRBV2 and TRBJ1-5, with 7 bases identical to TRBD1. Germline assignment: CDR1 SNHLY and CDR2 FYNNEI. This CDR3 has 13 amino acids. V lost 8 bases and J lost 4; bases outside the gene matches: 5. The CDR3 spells CASSMGQNQPQHF. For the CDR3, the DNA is TGTGCCAGCTCGATGGGACAGAATCAGCCCCAGCATTTT.

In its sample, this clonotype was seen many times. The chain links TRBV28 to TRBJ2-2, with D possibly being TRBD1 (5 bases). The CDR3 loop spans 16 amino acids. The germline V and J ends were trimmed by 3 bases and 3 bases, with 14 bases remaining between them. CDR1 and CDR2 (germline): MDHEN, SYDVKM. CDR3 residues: CASSFSRGVYTGELFF. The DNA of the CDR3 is TGTGCCAGCAGTTTTTCAAGGGGCGTGTACACCGGGGAGCTGTTTTTT.

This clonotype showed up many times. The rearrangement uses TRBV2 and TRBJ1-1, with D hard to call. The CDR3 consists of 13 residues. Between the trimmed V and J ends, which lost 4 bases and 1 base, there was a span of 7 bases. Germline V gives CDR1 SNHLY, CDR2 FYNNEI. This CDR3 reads CASSVRQNTEAFF. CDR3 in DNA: TGTGCCAGCAGTGTTCGACAGAACACTGAAGCTTTCTTT.

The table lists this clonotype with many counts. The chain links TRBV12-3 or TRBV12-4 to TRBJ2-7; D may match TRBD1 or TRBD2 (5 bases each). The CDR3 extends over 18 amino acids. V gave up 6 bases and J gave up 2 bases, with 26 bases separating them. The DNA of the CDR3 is TGTGCCAGCAGCACTGAACTTACAAAGGGGAAGGGAGCCTACGAGCAGTACTTC. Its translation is CASSTELTKGKGAYEQYF.

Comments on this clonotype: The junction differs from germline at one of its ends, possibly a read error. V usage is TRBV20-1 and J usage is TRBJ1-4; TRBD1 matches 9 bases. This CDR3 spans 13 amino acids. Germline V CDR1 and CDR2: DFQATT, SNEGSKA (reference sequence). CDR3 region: CIALGQGSEKLFF. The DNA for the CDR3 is TGCATTGCTCTCGGACAGGGGAGTGAAAAACTGTTTTTT.

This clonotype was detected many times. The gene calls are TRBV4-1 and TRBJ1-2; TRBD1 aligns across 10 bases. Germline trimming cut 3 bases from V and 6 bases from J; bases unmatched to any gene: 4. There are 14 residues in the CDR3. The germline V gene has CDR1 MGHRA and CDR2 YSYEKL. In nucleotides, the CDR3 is TGCGCCAGCAGCCATGCGACAGGGGGCAATGGCTACACCTTC. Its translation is CASSHATGGNGYTF.

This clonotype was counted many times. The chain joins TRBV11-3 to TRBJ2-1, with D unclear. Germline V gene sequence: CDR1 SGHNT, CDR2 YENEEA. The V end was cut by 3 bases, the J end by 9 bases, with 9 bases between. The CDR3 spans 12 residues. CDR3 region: CASSFLQGEQFF. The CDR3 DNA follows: TGTGCCAGCAGCTTCCTCCAAGGTGAGCAGTTCTTC.

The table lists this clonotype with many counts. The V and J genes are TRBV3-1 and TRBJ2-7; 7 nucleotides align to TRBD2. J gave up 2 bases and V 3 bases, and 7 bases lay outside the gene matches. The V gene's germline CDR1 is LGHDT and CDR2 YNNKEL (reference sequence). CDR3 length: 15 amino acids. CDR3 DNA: TGTGCCAGCAGCCAGCTGACTAGCACTGCCTACGAGCAGTACTTC. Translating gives CASSQLTSTAYEQYF.

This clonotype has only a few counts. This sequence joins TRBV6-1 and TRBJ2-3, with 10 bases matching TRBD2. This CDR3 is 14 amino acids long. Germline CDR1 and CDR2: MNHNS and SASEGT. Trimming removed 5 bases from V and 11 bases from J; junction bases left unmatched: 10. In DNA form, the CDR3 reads TGTGCCAGCAGTCTGACTAGCGGGTCATCGAGGCAGTATTTT. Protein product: CASSLTSGSSRQYF.

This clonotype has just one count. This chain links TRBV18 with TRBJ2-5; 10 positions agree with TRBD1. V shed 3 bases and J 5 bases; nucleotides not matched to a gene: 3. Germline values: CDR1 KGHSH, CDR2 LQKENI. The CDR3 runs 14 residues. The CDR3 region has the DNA TGTGCCAGCTCACCCGGGACAGGGGACGAGACCCAGTACTTC. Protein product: CASSPGTGDETQYF.